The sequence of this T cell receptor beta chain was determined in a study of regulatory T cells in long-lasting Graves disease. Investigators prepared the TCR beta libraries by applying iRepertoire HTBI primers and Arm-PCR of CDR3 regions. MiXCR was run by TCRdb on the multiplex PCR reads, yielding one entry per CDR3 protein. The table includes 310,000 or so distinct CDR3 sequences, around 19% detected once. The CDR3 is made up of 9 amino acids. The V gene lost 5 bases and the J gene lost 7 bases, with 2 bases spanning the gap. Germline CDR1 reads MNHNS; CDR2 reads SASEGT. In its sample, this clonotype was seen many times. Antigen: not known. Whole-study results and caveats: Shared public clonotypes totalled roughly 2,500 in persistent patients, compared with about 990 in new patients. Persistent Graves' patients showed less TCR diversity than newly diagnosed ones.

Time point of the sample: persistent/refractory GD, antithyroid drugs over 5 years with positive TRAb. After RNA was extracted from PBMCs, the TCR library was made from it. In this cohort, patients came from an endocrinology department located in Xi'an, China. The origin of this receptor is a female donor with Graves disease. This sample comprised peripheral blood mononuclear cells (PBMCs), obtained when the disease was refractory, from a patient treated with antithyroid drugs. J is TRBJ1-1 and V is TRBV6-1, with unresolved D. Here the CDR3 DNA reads TGTGCCAGCAGTAGTGAAGCTTTCTTT. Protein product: CASSSEAFF.